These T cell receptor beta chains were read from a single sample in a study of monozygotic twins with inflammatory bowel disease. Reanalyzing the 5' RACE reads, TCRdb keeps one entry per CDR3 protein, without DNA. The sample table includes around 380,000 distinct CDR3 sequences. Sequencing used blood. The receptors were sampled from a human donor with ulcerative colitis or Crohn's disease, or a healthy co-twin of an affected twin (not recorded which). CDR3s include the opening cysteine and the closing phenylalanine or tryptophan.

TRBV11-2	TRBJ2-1	CASSLPPRAGGWIDEQFF
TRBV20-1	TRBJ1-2	CSARAVDGYTF
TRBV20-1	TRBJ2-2	CSARPRLANTGELFF
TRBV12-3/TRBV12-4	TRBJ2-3	CASSFDRGFGKDTQYF
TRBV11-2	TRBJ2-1	CASSLGNPQFF
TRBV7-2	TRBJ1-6	CASSQSRGSSPLHF
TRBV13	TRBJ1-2	CASSNLGTDGYTF
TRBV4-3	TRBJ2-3	CASSQYLSVDTQYF
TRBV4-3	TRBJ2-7	CASSQDWRGSYEQYF
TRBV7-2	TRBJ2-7	CASSFSGVLSYEQYF
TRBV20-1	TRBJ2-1	CSAIPPGEPYNEQFF
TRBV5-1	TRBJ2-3	CASSFDSGDSDTQYF
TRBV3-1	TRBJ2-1	CASKVSVAGGSYNEQFF
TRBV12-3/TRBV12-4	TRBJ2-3	CASSYPSGVTDTQYF
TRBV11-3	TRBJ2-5	CASSSRGSGGPATQYF
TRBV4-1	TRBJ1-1	CASSQTLLRGPPPKAFF
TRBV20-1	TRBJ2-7	CSAREGSGWVEQYF
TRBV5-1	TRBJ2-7	CASSRVLAGSSYEQYF
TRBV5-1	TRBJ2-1	CASGTPDNEQFF
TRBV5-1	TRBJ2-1	CASSWWGGNEQFF
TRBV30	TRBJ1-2	CAWTPVWAVNYGYTF
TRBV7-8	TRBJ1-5	CASSTNALGNQPQHF
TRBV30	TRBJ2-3	CAWKDLAETKNTQYF
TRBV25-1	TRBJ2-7	CASSASGYYEQYF
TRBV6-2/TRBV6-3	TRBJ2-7	CASRISSYEQYF
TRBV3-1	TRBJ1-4	CASSARPGEKLFF
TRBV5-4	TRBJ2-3	CASSKDILDTQYF
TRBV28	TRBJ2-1	CASSFSGSLRNEQFF
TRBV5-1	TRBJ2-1	CAISLGTYNEQFF
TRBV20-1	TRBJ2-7	CSARPYGTYEQYF
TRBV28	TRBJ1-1	CASSFEDRFTEAFF
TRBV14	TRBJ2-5	CASSQGLAGKETQYF
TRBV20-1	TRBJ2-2	CSASDGGAGELFF
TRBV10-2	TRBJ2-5	CASSEHRDRGFGAETQYF
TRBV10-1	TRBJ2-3	CASKKGHGGADTQYF
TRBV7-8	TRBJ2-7	CASSTTSGGFLSYEQYF